The 24 T cell receptor beta chains below were found in one sample sequenced in a study of blood T cell repertoires in COVID-19. Produced via immunoSEQ multiplex PCR; TCRdb's table is partial and in-frame only. This table has some 120,000 clones, around 83% appearing once. Sequenced sample: peripheral blood. These receptors all come from an elderly man with active or convalescent COVID-19.

The gene calls are TRBV2 and TRBJ2-3; possible D gene TRBD2, 5 bases. The CDR3 extends over 15 amino acids. The germline CDR1 and CDR2 sequences are SNHLY and FYNNEI. Trimming removed 4 bases from V and 4 bases from J, with 15 bases in between. The CDR3 loop is CASSVGGGNSDTQYF. CDR3 in DNA: TGTGCCAGCAGTGTTGGCGGAGGAAACTCAGATACGCAGTATTTT.

J is TRBJ1-2 and V is TRBV5-5; no clear D gene. The germline V and J ends were trimmed by 0 bases and 1 base, with 7 bases remaining between them. The CDR3 consists of 14 residues. The germline gives CDR1 SGHKS, CDR2 YYEKEE (reference sequence). The CDR3 protein is CASSLATHNYGYTF. The CDR3 DNA follows: TGTGCCAGCAGCTTGGCGACACATAACTATGGCTACACCTTC.

The chain recombines TRBV7-3 with TRBJ2-1, with TRBD2 matching 14 bases. Germline CDR1 reads SGHTA; CDR2 reads FQGTGA. The CDR3 spans 16 residues. V gave up 4 bases and J gave up 3 bases; unmatched junction bases: 2. This CDR3 reads CASSSGTSGGYNEQFF. The CDR3 coding sequence is TGTGCCAGCAGCTCGGGGACTAGCGGGGGCTACAATGAGCAGTTCTTC.

J is TRBJ2-5 and V is TRBV7-9, with D possibly being TRBD1 (6 bases). Per the germline V gene, CDR1 is SEHNR and CDR2 is FQNEAQ (reference sequence). Trimming pared 8 bases from V and 4 bases from J, leaving 11 bases between. The CDR3 is 12 residues long. The CDR3 spells CASSFRGETQYF. The CDR3 DNA reads TGTGCCAGCTCCTTCAGGGGAGAGACCCAGTACTTC.

This chain uses TRBV9 with TRBJ2-6, with a possible D match to TRBD1 (6 bases). CDR3 length equals 17 residues. Germline assignment: CDR1 SGDLS and CDR2 YYNGEE. V was shortened by 0 bases and J by 3 bases, with 13 bases between the two germline ends. In nucleotides, the CDR3 is TGTGCCAGCAGCGTAGGGGCAGGGGAAGTTGGGGCCAACGTCCTGACTTTC. Translation: CASSVGAGEVGANVLTF.

The chain uses TRBV27 and TRBJ1-4; TRBD1 agrees at 8 bases. Germline V CDR1 and CDR2: MNHEY, SMNVEV (reference sequence). J was trimmed by 8 bases and V by 5 bases; bases with no gene match: 7. There are 14 residues in the CDR3. CDR3 in amino acids: CASSIQGAREKLFF. The CDR3 bases are TGTGCCAGCAGTATTCAGGGGGCGCGAGAAAAACTGTTTTTT.

The V call is TRBV6-5, the J call TRBJ2-2, with TRBD2 matching 8 bases. V dropped 6 bases and J dropped 1; count of bases not matched to a gene: 4. The CDR3 runs 15 residues. In germline, CDR1 is MNHEY, CDR2 SVGAGI. The CDR3 DNA reads TGTGCCAGCAGACGTAGCGGGGAGAACACCGGGGAGCTGTTTTTT. Translating it yields CASRRSGENTGELFF.

The chain carries TRBV5-5 and TRBJ2-1; 10 bases align to TRBD2. Looked up from germline, CDR1 is SGHKS and CDR2 is YYEKEE (reference sequence). CDR3 length: 19 residues. Losses at the gene ends were 0 bases for V and 1 base for J; bases not matched to a gene: 10. The CDR3 region has the DNA TGTGCCAGCAGCTTGGCGTCAGCGGGGGGGCCTGGGTCCTACAATGAGCAGTTCTTC. It translates to CASSLASAGGPGSYNEQFF.

The rearrangement links TRBV2 to TRBJ1-3, with 11 bases lining up with TRBD1. Losses at the gene ends were 2 bases for V and 8 bases for J; bases not matched to a gene: 8. Germline loops: CDR1 SNHLY, CDR2 FYNNEI. This CDR3 is built from 16 residues. In nucleotides, the CDR3 is TGTGCCAGCAGTGAATTCAGGACAGGGGGCTCGGACACCATATATTTT. It codes for CASSEFRTGGSDTIYF.

This rearrangement joins TRBV29-1 to TRBJ1-5, with TRBD1 matching over 12 bases. With V trimmed by 6 bases and J by 6 bases, 6 bases remained unmatched. Germline CDR1 SQVTM, CDR2 ANQGSEA. The CDR3 is 14 amino acids. As DNA, the CDR3 is TGCAGCGTGGGACAGGGGGCGGTAGGTCAGCCCCAGCATTTT. Its protein product is CSVGQGAVGQPQHF.

This chain links TRBV7-9 with TRBJ1-1; the match to TRBD1 covers 8 bases. The germline V gene has CDR1 SEHNR and CDR2 FQNEAQ (reference sequence). The length of the CDR3 is 16 residues. Losses at the gene ends were 3 bases for V and 3 bases for J; bases not matched to a gene: 9. The CDR3 nucleotides are TGTGCCAGCAGCTTCTGGTCAGGGGGCGCGGACACTGAAGCTTTCTTT. Its protein product is CASSFWSGGADTEAFF.

This clone is a singleton in its sample. This chain joins TRBV27 and TRBJ2-7, with 9 bases lining up with TRBD1. Unmatched junction bases numbered 4, after V lost 5 bases and J lost 5 bases. This CDR3 comprises 13 residues. Germline CDR1 reads MNHEY; CDR2 reads SMNVEV (reference sequence). In nucleotides, the CDR3 is TGTGCCAGCAGTGCACGGGACAGGGACGAGCAGTACTTC. Amino acid sequence: CASSARDRDEQYF.

The rearrangement uses TRBV2 and TRBJ1-2, with 7 bases matching TRBD1. V shed 2 bases and J 0 bases; nucleotides not matched to a gene: 3. CDR3 length: 15 amino acids. CDR1 and CDR2 from the germline V gene are SNHLY and FYNNEI. As DNA, the CDR3 is TGTGCCAGCAGTGAAACCGGGACAGCTAACTATGGCTACACCTTC. It encodes CASSETGTANYGYTF.

CDR3 DNA sequence: TGTGCCAGCAGTTTATCCGACAGGGGTGGTCAGCCCCAGCATTTT. Its translation is CASSLSDRGGQPQHF. J is TRBJ1-5 and V is TRBV27; 8 nucleotides agree with TRBD1. V lost 0 bases and J lost 6; bases outside the gene matches: 4. CDR3 length: 15 residues. Germline CDR1 reads MNHEY; CDR2 reads SMNVEV (reference sequence).

V is TRBV6-2 or TRBV6-3 and J is TRBJ1-1; possibly TRBD1 for D (5 bases). The CDR3 extends over 14 amino acids. The V end lost 3 bases, the J end lost 4 bases, and 12 bases lay between the germline ends. CDR1 is MNHEY and CDR2 is SVGEGT in the germline V gene. The CDR3 is CASSYVGGITEAFF. The CDR3 DNA is TGTGCCAGCAGTTATGTGGGGGGTATCACTGAAGCTTTCTTT.

This clone was detected once. V gene TRBV6-6 combines with J gene TRBJ2-2; 11 bases map to TRBD1. The V gene end was trimmed by 2 bases and the J gene end by 4 bases; junction bases not matched to a gene: 3. Germline V lookup: CDR1 MNHNY, CDR2 SVGAGI (reference sequence). The CDR3 has 16 residues. The CDR3 protein is CASSYQDRGPTGELFF. The CDR3 DNA is TGTGCCAGCAGTTACCAGGACAGGGGGCCCACCGGGGAGCTGTTTTTT.

The chain links TRBV15 to TRBJ1-1; the D gene is possibly TRBD1 (5 bases). This CDR3 is built from 15 residues. V was shortened by 1 base and J by 0 bases, with 9 bases between the two germline ends. Germline V CDR1 and CDR2: LNHNV, YYDKDF (reference sequence). CDR3 sequence: CATSRGQLLNTEAFF. DNA of the CDR3: TGTGCCACCAGCAGAGGACAGCTGCTGAACACTGAAGCTTTCTTT. Using reference TRBV15 and TRBJ1-1 for the parts outside the CDR3, the full variable domain is DAMVIQNPRYQVTQFGKPVTLSCSQTLNHNVMYWYQQKSSQAPKLLFHYYDKDFNNEADTPDNFQSRRPNTSFCFLDIRSPGLGDTAMYLCATSRGQLLNTEAFFGQGTRLTVV.

The V and J genes are TRBV9 and TRBJ2-2; the D gene is possibly TRBD2 (6 bases). CDR1 SGDLS and CDR2 YYNGEE come from the germline V gene. The CDR3 totals 16 residues. Trimming took 4 bases from V and 1 from J, leaving 14 bases between them. CDR3 coding DNA: TGTGCCAGCAGCTCTCCAGCGGGCTTGAACACCGGGGAGCTGTTTTTT. Protein: CASSSPAGLNTGELFF.

The chain carries TRBV6-1 and TRBJ2-7, with 11 bases identical to TRBD2. The CDR3 extends over 14 amino acids. Trimming cost V 0 bases and J 7 bases; bases outside gene matches: 2. The germline V gene has CDR1 MNHNS and CDR2 SASEGT. The CDR3 DNA reads as TGTGCCAGCAGTGAAGCTGGACTAGCGGGTGAGCAGTACTTC. This sequence encodes CASSEAGLAGEQYF.

The V gene is TRBV2, the J gene TRBJ1-5; 7 positions agree with TRBD1. J gave up 0 bases and V 6 bases, and 5 bases lay outside the gene matches. CDR1 is SNHLY, CDR2 FYNNEI, per germline. This CDR3 region has 15 residues. The CDR3 reads CASRRGTVSNQPQHF. The CDR3 DNA sequence: TGTGCCAGCAGACGGGGGACAGTTAGCAATCAGCCCCAGCATTTT.

This clone was seen a handful of times. The chain carries TRBV10-3 and TRBJ2-2, with D possibly matching TRBD2 (7 bases). In germline, CDR1 is ENHRY, CDR2 SYGVKD. The CDR3 consists of 12 residues. The V end was cut by 5 bases, the J end by 7 bases, with 8 bases between. The CDR3 sequence is CAISRGGGELFF. CDR3 sequence (DNA): TGTGCCATCAGTAGGGGGGGCGGGGAGCTGTTTTTT.

The chain carries TRBV9 and TRBJ2-2; 8 nucleotides line up with TRBD2. CDR1 is SGDLS, CDR2 YYNGEE, per germline. Germline trimming cut 4 bases from V and 0 bases from J; bases unmatched to any gene: 5. There are 16 residues in the CDR3. The CDR3 is CASSPRTSPNTGELFF. The CDR3 bases are TGTGCCAGCAGCCCCCGGACTAGCCCGAACACCGGGGAGCTGTTTTTT. Full variable domain (rest looked up from reference TRBV9 and TRBJ2-2): DSGVTQTPKHLITATGQRVTLRCSPRSGDLSVYWYQQSLDQGLQFLIQYYNGEERAKGNILERFSAQQFPDLHSELNLSSLELGDSALYFCASSPRTSPNTGELFFGEGSRLTVL.

The J gene is TRBJ2-7, the V gene TRBV7-2; tentative D call: TRBD2 (5 bases). CDR1 SGHTA and CDR2 FQGNSA come from the germline V gene. Trimming removed 4 bases at V and 0 bases at J, with 13 bases between. The CDR3 spans 15 residues. As DNA, the CDR3 is TGTGCCAGCAGCTCTGCGCGGACTGTCTCCTACGAGCAGTACTTC. As protein: CASSSARTVSYEQYF.

V and J are TRBV10-1 and TRBJ1-4; 12 bases fit TRBD1. CDR3 length equals 18 residues. The junction had 9 bases not matched to a gene; V was cut back by 7 bases and J by 0 bases. Germline CDR1 is WNHNN and CDR2 is SYGVQD (reference sequence). This CDR3 reads CASTSGTGGPATNEKLFF. The CDR3 nucleotides are TGCGCCAGCACCAGCGGGACAGGGGGCCCGGCAACTAATGAAAAACTGTTTTTT.